These 12 T cell receptor beta chains were sequenced from one sample in a study of beta chain features in type 1 diabetes. What was sequenced were expressed TCRB transcripts, since all of the isolated RNA had been reverse transcribed. The repertoire was sequenced with immunoSEQ multiplex PCR; TCRdb's copy has only in-frame clones and lacks some. Altogether under 90,000 clones are present, about a third being singletons, with the ten largest covering over 0.35%. Sequencing was carried out using stem cell memory CD4+ T cells from blood. These receptors were obtained from a young woman in good health.

Turning to this clone: A junction end diverges from the germline sequence, so it may reflect a read error. The chain employs TRBV28 and TRBJ2-7, with TRBD1 as a possible D gene (7 bases). CDR1 MDHEN and CDR2 SYDVKM come from the germline V gene. CDR3 length equals 11 residues. The CDR3 coding sequence is TGTGCCAGCACCCCGGGAGCGGAGGGGGCCTTC. Translating it yields CASTPGAEGAF.

This clone was observed a handful of times. The chain couples TRBV7-2 to TRBJ1-1, with D maybe TRBD1 (5 bases). Germline CDR1 and CDR2: SGHTA and FQGNSA. V shed 1 base and J shed 11 bases, with 14 bases lying between them. The CDR3 covers 13 residues. The CDR3 bases are TGTGCCAGCAGCTTAGGGGGGAGGGAGCCGGCTTTCTTT. This sequence encodes CASSLGGREPAFF. Together with reference TRBV7-2 and TRBJ1-1, the CDR3 gives the full variable domain: GAGVSQSPSNKVTEKGKDVELRCDPISGHTALYWYRQSLGQGLEFLIYFQGNSAPDKSGLPSDRFSAERTGGSVSTLTIQRTQQEDSAVYLCASSLGGREPAFFGQGTRLTVV.

The chain combines TRBV4-1 with TRBJ2-5, with TRBD1 identical over 9 bases. CDR3 size: 15 residues. V lost 5 bases, J lost 6 bases, and 10 bases stayed unmatched. Germline V gene sequence: CDR1 MGHRA, CDR2 YSYEKL. This CDR3 is CASSNRDREVKTQYF. For the CDR3, the DNA is TGCGCCAGCAGCAACCGGGACAGGGAAGTTAAGACCCAGTACTTC.

The V gene is TRBV5-6, the J gene TRBJ1-5; D call uncertain. Trimming pared 0 bases from V and 1 base from J, leaving 8 bases between. CDR1 and CDR2 from the germline V gene are SGHDT and YYEEEE. The CDR3 has 15 amino acids. CDR3 amino acids: CASSLGGRSNQPQHF. CDR3 nucleotide sequence: TGTGCCAGCAGCTTGGGAGGGCGAAGCAATCAGCCCCAGCATTTT.

This clone came up a few times. V gene TRBV7-9 combines with J gene TRBJ1-1, with 8 bases fitting TRBD1. Unmatched junction bases numbered 8, after V lost 8 bases and J lost 6 bases. There are 13 residues in the CDR3. Germline values: CDR1 SEHNR, CDR2 FQNEAQ (reference sequence). Here the CDR3 DNA reads TGTGCCAGCGCCCGGACAGGGAAGGCTGAAGCTTTCTTT. As protein: CASARTGKAEAFF.

This clone has only a few counts. The chain uses TRBV12-5 and TRBJ2-1; 13 bases are a match to TRBD2. Germline CDR1 LGHNT, CDR2 FRNRAP. This CDR3 spans 17 amino acids. The V gene end was trimmed by 2 bases and the J gene end by 3 bases; junction bases not matched to a gene: 4. The CDR3 sequence is CASGLPGLAGSYNEQFF. CDR3 DNA sequence: TGTGCTAGTGGTTTGCCGGGACTAGCGGGAAGCTACAATGAGCAGTTCTTC.

This clone appeared a few times. The V and J genes are TRBV28 and TRBJ1-1; TRBD1 matches 8 bases. Germline V gives CDR1 MDHEN, CDR2 SYDVKM. The CDR3 extends over 17 amino acids. The V and J ends lost 6 bases and 6 bases, in that order; junction bases with no gene match: 18. The CDR3 sequence is CASSPPLMTGERAEAFF. The CDR3 DNA is TGTGCCAGCAGCCCCCCGCTGATGACAGGGGAGAGGGCTGAAGCTTTCTTT.

The chain recombines TRBV19 with TRBJ2-1; D possibly corresponds to TRBD2 (6 bases). Germline CDR1 LNHDA, CDR2 SQIVND (reference sequence). The CDR3 spans 16 residues. V was shortened by 3 bases and J by 5 bases, with 17 bases between the two germline ends. CDR3 residues: CASSMEGTGWDNEQFF. CDR3 DNA: TGTGCCAGTAGTATGGAGGGTACGGGGTGGGACAATGAGCAGTTCTTC. Filled out from reference TRBV19 and TRBJ2-1, the complete variable domain reads DGGITQSPKYLFRKEGQNVTLSCEQNLNHDAMYWYRQDPGQGLRLIYYSQIVNDFQKGDIAEGYSVSREKKESFPLTVTSAQKNPTAFYLCASSMEGTGWDNEQFFGPGTRLTVL.

This chain connects TRBV10-3 to TRBJ1-1; D ambiguous. V lost 1 base and J 2 bases, leaving 5 bases between the germline ends. Germline V CDR1 and CDR2: ENHRY, SYGVKD. This CDR3 is 13 amino acids long. In DNA, the CDR3 is TGTGCCATCAGTGAGTTAATAAACACTGAAGCTTTCTTT. Translating it yields CAISELINTEAFF.

The rearrangement uses TRBV5-1 and TRBJ2-5; perhaps TRBD1 as D (5 bases). Trimming removed 3 bases at V and 0 bases at J, with 9 bases between. Germline V gene lookup returns CDR1 SGHRS and CDR2 YFSETQ. The CDR3 is made up of 14 amino acids. The CDR3 DNA follows: TGCGCCAGCAGCTGGCAGGGCTACCAAGAGACCCAGTACTTC. It encodes CASSWQGYQETQYF.

The chain couples TRBV6-5 to TRBJ1-1; a weak D match, TRBD1 (6 bases). In germline, CDR1 is MNHEY, CDR2 SVGAGI. V shed 6 bases and J shed 0 bases, with 14 bases lying between them. This CDR3 spans 15 amino acids. CDR3 loop: CASRGQLRMNTEAFF. CDR3 bases: TGTGCCAGCAGGGGACAACTGAGGATGAACACTGAAGCTTTCTTT.

Only a few counts were recorded for this clone. Other DNA sequences within the sample encode an identical CDR3. The rearrangement joins TRBV18 to TRBJ1-5; unclear D gene. The V end lost 2 bases, the J end lost 2 bases, and 4 bases lay between the germline ends. CDR1 is KGHSH, CDR2 LQKENI, per germline. CDR3 length: 13 residues. The CDR3 loop reads CASSPEGNQPQHF. CDR3 DNA: TGTGCCAGCTCACCAGAGGGCAATCAGCCCCAGCATTTT.